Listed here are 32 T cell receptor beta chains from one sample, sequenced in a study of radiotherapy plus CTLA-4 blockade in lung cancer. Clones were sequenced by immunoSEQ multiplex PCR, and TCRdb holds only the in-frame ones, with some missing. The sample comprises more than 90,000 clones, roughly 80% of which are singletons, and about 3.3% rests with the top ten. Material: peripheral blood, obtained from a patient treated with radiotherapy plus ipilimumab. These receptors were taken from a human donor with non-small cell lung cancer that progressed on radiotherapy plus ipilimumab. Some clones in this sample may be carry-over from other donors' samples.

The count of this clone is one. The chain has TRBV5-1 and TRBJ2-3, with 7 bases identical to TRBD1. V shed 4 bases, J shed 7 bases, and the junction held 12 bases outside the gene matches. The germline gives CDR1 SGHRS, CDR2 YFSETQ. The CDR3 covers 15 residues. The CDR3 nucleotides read TGCGCCAGCAGCCCTGGTGGGACAGCCGGAAATACGCAGTATTTT. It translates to CASSPGGTAGNTQYF.

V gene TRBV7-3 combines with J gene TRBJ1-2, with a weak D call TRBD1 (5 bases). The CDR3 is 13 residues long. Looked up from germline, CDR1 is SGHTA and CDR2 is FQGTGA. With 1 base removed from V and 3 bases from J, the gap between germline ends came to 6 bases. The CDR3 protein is CASSLRGDYGYTF. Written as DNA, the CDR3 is TGTGCCAGCAGCTTAAGGGGCGACTATGGCTACACCTTC.

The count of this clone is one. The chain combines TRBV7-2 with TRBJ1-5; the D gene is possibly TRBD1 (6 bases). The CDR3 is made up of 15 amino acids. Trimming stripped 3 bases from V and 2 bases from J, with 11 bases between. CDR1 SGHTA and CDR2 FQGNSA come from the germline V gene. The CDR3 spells CASSLSRGRNQPQHF. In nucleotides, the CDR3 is TGTGCCAGCAGCTTGTCCAGGGGTCGCAATCAGCCCCAGCATTTT.

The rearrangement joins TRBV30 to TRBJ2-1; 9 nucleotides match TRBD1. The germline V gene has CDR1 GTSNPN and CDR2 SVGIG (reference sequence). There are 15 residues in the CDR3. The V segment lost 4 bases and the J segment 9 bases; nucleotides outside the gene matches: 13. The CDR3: CAWTSFRDRAIEQFF. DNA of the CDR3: TGTGCCTGGACTTCTTTTCGGGACAGGGCAATTGAGCAGTTCTTC.

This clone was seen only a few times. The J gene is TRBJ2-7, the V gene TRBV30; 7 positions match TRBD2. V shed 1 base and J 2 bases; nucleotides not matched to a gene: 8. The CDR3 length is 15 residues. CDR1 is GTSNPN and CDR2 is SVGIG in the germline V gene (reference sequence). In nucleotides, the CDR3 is TGTGCCTGGAGTGCACAGCTAGCGGAGCCCTACGAGCAGTACTTC. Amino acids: CAWSAQLAEPYEQYF.

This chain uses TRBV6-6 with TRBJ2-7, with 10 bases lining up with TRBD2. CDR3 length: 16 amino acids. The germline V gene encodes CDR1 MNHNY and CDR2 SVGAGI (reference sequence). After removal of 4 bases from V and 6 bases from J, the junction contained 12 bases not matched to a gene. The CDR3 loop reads CASSSKLAGLPLEQYF. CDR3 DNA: TGTGCCAGCAGTTCAAAACTAGCGGGGCTCCCCCTCGAGCAGTACTTC.

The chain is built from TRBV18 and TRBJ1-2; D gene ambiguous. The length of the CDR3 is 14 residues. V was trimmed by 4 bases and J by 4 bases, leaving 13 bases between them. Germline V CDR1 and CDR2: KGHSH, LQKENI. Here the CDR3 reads CASSHSTGFYGYTF. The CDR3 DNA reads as TGTGCCAGCTCACATTCGACGGGCTTCTATGGCTACACCTTC.

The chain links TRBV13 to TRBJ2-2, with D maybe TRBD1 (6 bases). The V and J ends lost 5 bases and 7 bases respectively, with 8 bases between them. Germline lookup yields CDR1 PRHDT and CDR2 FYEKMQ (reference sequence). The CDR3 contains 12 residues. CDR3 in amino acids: CASSPRGGELFF. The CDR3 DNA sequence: TGTGCCAGCAGCCCCAGGGGCGGGGAGCTGTTTTTT.

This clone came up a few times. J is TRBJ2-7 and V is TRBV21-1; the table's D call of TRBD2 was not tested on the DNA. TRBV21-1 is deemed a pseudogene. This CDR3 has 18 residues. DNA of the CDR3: TGTGCCAGCAGCTTCCCTCAGGGAGGGTTACCGGGTCGGGACGAGCAGTACTTC. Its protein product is CASSFPQGGLPGRDEQYF.

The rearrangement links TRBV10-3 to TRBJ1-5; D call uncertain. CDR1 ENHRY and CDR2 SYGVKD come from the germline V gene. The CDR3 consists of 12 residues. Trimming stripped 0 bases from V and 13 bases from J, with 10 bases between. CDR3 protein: CAISESTSSQHF. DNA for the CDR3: TGTGCCATCAGTGAGTCGACGTCCTCACAGCATTTT.

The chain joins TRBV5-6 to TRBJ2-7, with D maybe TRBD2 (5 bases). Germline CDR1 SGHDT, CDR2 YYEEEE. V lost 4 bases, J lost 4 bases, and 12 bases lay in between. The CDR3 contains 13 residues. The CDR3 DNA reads TGTGCCAGCAGCAACCCGACGGGGTACGAGCAGTACTTC. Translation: CASSNPTGYEQYF.

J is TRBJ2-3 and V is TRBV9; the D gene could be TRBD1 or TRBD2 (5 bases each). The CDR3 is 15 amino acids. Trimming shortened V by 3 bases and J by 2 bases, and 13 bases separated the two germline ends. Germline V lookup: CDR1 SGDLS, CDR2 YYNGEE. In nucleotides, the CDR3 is TGTGCCAGCAGCGCAGGGACGTGGAACACAGATACGCAGTATTTT. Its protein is CASSAGTWNTDTQYF.

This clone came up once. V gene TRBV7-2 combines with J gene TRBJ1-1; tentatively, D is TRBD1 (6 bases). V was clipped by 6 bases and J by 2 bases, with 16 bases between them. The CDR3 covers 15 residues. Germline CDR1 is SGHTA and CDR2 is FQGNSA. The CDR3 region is CASRAGGAGNTEAFF. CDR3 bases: TGTGCCAGCAGAGCTGGGGGGGCCGGTAACACTGAAGCTTTCTTT.

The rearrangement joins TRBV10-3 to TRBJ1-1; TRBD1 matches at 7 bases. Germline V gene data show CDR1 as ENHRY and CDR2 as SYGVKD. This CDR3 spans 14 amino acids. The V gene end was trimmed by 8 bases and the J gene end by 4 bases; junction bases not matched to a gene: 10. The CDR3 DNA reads TGTGCCATCGGACAGGCCGTTTTGAGCACTGAAGCTTTCTTT. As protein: CAIGQAVLSTEAFF.

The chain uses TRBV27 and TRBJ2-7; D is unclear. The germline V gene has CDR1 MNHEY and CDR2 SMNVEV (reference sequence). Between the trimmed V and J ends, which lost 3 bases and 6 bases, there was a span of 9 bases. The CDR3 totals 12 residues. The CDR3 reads CASSFPGPEQYF. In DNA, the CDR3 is TGTGCCAGCAGTTTTCCAGGTCCCGAGCAGTACTTC.

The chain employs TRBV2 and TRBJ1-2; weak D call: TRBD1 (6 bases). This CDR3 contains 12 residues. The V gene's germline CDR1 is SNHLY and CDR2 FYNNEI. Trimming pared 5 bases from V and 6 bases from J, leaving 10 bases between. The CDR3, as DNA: TGTGCCAGCAGTTTACAGGGTAATGGCTACACCTTC. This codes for CASSLQGNGYTF. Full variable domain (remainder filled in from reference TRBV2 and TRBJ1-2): EPEVTQTPSHQVTQMGQEVILRCVPISNHLYFYWYRQILGQKVEFLVSFYNNEISEKSEIFDDQFSVERPDGSNFTLKIRSTKLEDSAMYFCASSLQGNGYTFGSGTRLTVV.

The CDR3 bases are TGCGCCAGCAGCTTGGGTCCCAGGGGCAATCAGCCCCAGCATTTT. It specifies CASSLGPRGNQPQHF. The V call is TRBV5-1, the J call TRBJ1-5, with D tentatively TRBD1 (5 bases). CDR3 size: 15 residues. V was shortened by 0 bases and J by 2 bases, with 9 bases between the two germline ends. CDR1 SGHRS and CDR2 YFSETQ come from the germline V gene.

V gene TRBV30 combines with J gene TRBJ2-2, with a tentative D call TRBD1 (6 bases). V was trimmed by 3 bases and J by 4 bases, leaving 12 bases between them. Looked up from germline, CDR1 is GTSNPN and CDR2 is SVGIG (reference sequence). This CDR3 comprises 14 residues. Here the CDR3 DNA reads TGTGCCTGGAGCCTGGGGGCGAGCACCGGGGAGCTGTTTTTT. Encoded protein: CAWSLGASTGELFF.

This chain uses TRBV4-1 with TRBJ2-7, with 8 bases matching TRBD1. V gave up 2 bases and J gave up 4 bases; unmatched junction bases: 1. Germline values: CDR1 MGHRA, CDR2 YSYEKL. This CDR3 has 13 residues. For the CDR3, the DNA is TGCGCCAGCAGCCAAAGGACAGGGTACGAGCAGTACTTC. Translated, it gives CASSQRTGYEQYF.

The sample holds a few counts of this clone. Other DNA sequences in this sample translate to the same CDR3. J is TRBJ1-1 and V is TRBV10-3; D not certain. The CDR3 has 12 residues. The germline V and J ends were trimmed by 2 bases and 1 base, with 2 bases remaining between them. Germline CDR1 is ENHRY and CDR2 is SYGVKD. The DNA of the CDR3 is TGTGCCATCAGTGAGGGGAACACTGAAGCTTTCTTT. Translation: CAISEGNTEAFF.

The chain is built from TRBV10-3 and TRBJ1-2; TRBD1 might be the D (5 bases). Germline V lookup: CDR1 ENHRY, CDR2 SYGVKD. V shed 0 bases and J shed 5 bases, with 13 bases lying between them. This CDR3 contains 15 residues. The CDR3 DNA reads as TGTGCCATCAGTGAGTCAGTAGGGGATGGTTATGGCTACACCTTC. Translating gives CAISESVGDGYGYTF.

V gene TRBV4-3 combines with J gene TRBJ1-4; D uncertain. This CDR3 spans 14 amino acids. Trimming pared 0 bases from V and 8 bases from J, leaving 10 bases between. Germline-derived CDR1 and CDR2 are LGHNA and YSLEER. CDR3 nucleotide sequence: TGCGCCAGCAGCCAAGAGGGTGGGTGGGAAAAACTGTTTTTT. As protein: CASSQEGGWEKLFF.

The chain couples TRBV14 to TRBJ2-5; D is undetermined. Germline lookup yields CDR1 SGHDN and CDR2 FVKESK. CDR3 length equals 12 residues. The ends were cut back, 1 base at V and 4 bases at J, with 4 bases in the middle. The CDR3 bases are TGTGCCAGCAGCCAAGGATCAGAGACCCAGTACTTC. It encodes CASSQGSETQYF. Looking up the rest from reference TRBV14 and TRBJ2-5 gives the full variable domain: EAGVTQFPSHSVIEKGQTVTLRCDPISGHDNLYWYRRVMGKEIKFLLHFVKESKQDESGMPNNRFLAERTGGTYSTLKVQPAELEDSGVYFCASSQGSETQYFGPGTRLLVL.

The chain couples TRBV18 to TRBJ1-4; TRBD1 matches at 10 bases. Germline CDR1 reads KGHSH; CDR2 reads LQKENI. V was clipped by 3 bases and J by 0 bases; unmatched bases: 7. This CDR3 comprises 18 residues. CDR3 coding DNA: TGTGCCAGCTCACCGCCGGGACAGGGGTATGCAACTAATGAAAAACTGTTTTTT. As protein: CASSPPGQGYATNEKLFF.

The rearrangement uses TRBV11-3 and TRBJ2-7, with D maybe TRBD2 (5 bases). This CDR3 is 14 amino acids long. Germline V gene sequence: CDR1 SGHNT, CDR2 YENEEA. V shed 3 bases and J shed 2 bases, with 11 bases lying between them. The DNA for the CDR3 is TGTGCCAGCAGCTTTGGAGGCGAAACCTACGAGCAGTACTTC. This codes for CASSFGGETYEQYF.

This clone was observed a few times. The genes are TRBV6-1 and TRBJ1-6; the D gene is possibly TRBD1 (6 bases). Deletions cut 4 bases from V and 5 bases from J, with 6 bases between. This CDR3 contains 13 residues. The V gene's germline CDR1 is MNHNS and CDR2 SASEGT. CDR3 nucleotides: TGTGCCAGCAGTGGACAGGATAATTCACCCCTCCACTTT. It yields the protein CASSGQDNSPLHF.

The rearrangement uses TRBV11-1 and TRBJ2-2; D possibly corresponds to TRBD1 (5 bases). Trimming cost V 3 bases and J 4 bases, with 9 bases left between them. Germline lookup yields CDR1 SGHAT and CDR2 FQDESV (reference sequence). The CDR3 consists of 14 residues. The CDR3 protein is CASSFSTGTGELFF. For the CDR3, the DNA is TGTGCCAGCAGCTTCAGCACAGGCACCGGGGAGCTGTTTTTT.

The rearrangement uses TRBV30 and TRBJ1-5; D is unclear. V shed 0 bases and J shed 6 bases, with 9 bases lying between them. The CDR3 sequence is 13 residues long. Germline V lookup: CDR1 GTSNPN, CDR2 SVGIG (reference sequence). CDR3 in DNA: TGTGCCTGGAGTGTACTCGAGGGTCAGCCCCAGCATTTT. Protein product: CAWSVLEGQPQHF.

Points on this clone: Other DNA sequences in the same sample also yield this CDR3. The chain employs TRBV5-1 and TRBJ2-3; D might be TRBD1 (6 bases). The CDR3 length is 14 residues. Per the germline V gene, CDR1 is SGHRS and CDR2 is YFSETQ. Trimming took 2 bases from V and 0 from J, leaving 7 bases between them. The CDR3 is CASSLGQSTDTQYF. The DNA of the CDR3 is TGCGCCAGCAGCTTAGGACAGAGCACAGATACGCAGTATTTT.

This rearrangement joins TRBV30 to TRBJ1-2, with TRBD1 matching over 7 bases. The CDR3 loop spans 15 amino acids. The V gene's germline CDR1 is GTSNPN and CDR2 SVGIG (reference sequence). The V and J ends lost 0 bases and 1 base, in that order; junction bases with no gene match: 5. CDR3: CAWSVLRGHNYGYTF. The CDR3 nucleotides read TGTGCCTGGAGTGTACTAAGGGGGCATAACTATGGCTACACCTTC. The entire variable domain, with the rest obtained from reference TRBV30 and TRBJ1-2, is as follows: SQTIHQWPATLVQPVGSPLSLECTVEGTSNPNLYWYRQAAGRGLQLLFYSVGIGQISSEVPQNLSASRPQDRQFILSSKKLLLSDSGFYLCAWSVLRGHNYGYTFGSGTRLTVV.

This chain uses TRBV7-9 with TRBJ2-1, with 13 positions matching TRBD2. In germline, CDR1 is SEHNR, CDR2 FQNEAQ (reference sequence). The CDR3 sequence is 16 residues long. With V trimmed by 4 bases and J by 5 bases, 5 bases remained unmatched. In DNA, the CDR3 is TGTGCCAGCAGCTCCCGACTAGCGGGGGGCCACAATGAGCAGTTCTTC. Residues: CASSSRLAGGHNEQFF.

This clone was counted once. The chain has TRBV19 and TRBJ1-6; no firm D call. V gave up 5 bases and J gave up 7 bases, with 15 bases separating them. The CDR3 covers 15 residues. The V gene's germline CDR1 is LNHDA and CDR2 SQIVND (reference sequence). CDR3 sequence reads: CASSDRRVSNSPLHF. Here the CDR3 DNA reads TGTGCCAGTAGTGACCGACGGGTTTCAAATTCACCCCTCCACTTT.